This paragraph reports one TCR beta chain. V gave up 6 bases and J gave up 6 bases; unmatched junction bases: 8. Germline assignment: CDR1 MNHEY and CDR2 SMNVEV (reference sequence). This CDR3 is 14 amino acids long. Method: immunoSEQ multiplex PCR; TCRdb's copy keeps in-frame clones and lacks some. The data show more than 55,000 clones, about 89% seen once. The sample originates from a study of T cell changes during pregnancy in multiple sclerosis. The receptor was derived from a female donor with multiple sclerosis, enrolled in a pregnancy study. The input for sequencing was peripheral blood, taken in the second trimester of pregnancy. This chain uses TRBV27 with TRBJ1-1, with 9 bases lining up with TRBD1. The CDR3 coding sequence is TGTGCCAGCAGGCGACAGGGGGGAAACCCTGAAGCTTTCTTT. Its protein product is CASRRQGGNPEAFF.